This T cell receptor beta chain was obtained from a study of neoadjuvant nivolumab and ipilimumab in lung cancer. Points from the study as a whole: Compared with tumor-adjacent uninvolved lung, resected tumors showed greater richness and clonality. Blood richness before therapy tracked richness in tumors resected after neoadjuvant therapy. A small number of samples were TCR sequenced.

V lost 4 bases and J lost 5, with 14 bases in between. Germline CDR1 and CDR2: GTSNPN and SVGIG (reference sequence). The CDR3 totals 13 residues. Only in-frame clones appear in the TCRdb table, and some are missing; sequencing was by immunoSEQ multiplex PCR. The sample holds over 20,000 clones, roughly 80% seen once. Details on this clone: Its antigen is not known.

The rearrangement links TRBV30 to TRBJ1-2; D unresolved. The sequencing here drew on tumor tissue, taken after neoadjuvant nivolumab, alone or with ipilimumab, at or shortly before surgery. This clonotype was sampled from an adult with non-small cell lung cancer. Here the CDR3 reads CAWTLPPHYGYTF. As DNA, the CDR3 is TGTGCCTGGACCCTTCCTCCGCATTATGGCTACACCTTC. The variable domain in full, with the rest retrieved from reference TRBV30 and TRBJ1-2, is SQTIHQWPATLVQPVGSPLSLECTVEGTSNPNLYWYRQAAGRGLQLLFYSVGIGQISSEVPQNLSASRPQDRQFILSSKKLLLSDSGFYLCAWTLPPHYGYTFGSGTRLTVV.